Detailed here is one T cell receptor (beta chain). The antigen it recognizes is unknown. No base qualities exist here, and no much larger clone lies one base off it. The entry originates in a study of blood T cell repertoires in COVID-19 (dated by TCRdb to 2020 to 2022). Concerning the study at large: Samples covering the acute and convalescent phases of COVID-19 were provided by collaborators in the United States, Italy and Spain. The prospective study material was composed of cDNA or gDNA derived from T cells, B-cell-depleted T cells, or PBMCs. Deeply sampled blood TCRbeta repertoires from subjects exposed to, actively infected with, or recovered from COVID-19 were included in the dataset. The repertoires were released in a freely available public database intended as a resource for research on the immune response to SARS-CoV-2. Samples were obtained from the ongoing ImmuneRACE study (first 160 participants) and from 1,254 subjects provided by 6 global collaborators. Sample metadata almost always included a de-identified subject ID, COVID-19 status, age in years and sex. Where HLA class I and class II types were available, the types were taken from metadata supplied by the sample provider, not from assay-based typing.

One collaborating source in Seattle enrolled patients during active infection and followed them longitudinally through the course of disease. Each collaborating institution followed its own protocols to collect whole blood in K2EDTA tubes. For TCRbeta analysis, collaborator samples were shipped as frozen whole blood, as isolated PBMCs, or as DNA extracted from either sample type. On the study overall, not on this receptor specifically: Clinical and demographic metadata were provided uncurated, with the amount varying by source and participant.

The CDR3, cysteine through phenylalanine, is 15 amino acids long. Of all the DNA, just the CDR3 is kept, 45 bases in frame from base 1. V and J are truncated by 4 bases and 3 bases respectively, leaving an intervening sequence of 14 bases. Per the germline V gene, LGHNT is the CDR1 and FRNRAP is the CDR2. TCRbeta CDR3 regions were amplified from genomic DNA by means of the immunoSEQ Assay, a bias-controlled multiplex PCR. As for the authors' bioinformatics: Nucleated cell counts per sample were estimated from amplification of reference gene primers within the assay. To quantify the absolute abundance of each unique TCRbeta CDR3 rearrangement, sequence reads were collapsed and filtered. For each sample, productive Simpson clonality was calculated as the square root of Simpson's diversity index over productive rearrangements. This immuneACCESS table, as held by TCRdb, lists in-frame sequences with V and J called but not all clones. Of the missing ones, under half trace to an unresolved V gene in checked studies; the others have no known cause. That table furnishes V, J and clone size, whereas the DNA furnished D and trimming. This sample has some 130,000 clones in its table, and about 89% of those were observed once. The top ten clonotypes cover approximately 4.5% of the sample.

This receptor was obtained from a man aged 60 to 75 with COVID-19, enrolled during active disease. The rearrangement combines TRBV12-5 with TRBJ2-3; the D gene cannot be named for sure. Sequences were obtained from peripheral blood. The CDR3 corresponds to CASGSTPGRTDTQYF. The sequenced DNA is TGTGCTAGTGGTTCCACTCCCGGCAGGACAGATACGCAGTATTTT.